A single sample is the source of the 24 T cell receptor beta chains below, sequenced in a study of cytomegalovirus exposure and HLA in healthy donors. The assay was immunoSEQ multiplex PCR, and TCRdb's table has in-frame clones only and misses some. The table has about 97,000 clones, approximately 95% seen once. The sample was PBMCs. Receptor source: a woman younger than 35 in good health and CMV-seronegative.

The rearrangement links TRBV25-1 to TRBJ1-1, with D possibly TRBD1 on 6 matching bases. CDR1 and CDR2 from the germline V gene are MGHDK and SYGVNS. This CDR3 spans 15 amino acids. Trimming shortened V by 1 base and J by 3 bases, and 12 bases separated the two germline ends. CDR3 residues: CASSEWDMSYTEAFF. The CDR3 coding sequence is TGTGCCAGCAGTGAATGGGACATGTCGTACACTGAAGCTTTCTTT.

This clone was seen just once. The chain couples TRBV19 to TRBJ2-5; 11 positions agree with TRBD2. The J segment lost 7 bases and the V segment lost 5 bases, leaving 12 bases of the junction unmatched. The germline V gene has CDR1 LNHDA and CDR2 SQIVND (reference sequence). The CDR3 loop spans 16 amino acids. This CDR3 reads CASSQIAGGPGWTQYF. The DNA for the CDR3 is TGTGCCAGTAGTCAAATAGCGGGAGGGCCGGGGTGGACCCAGTACTTC.

The chain combines TRBV30 with TRBJ2-5; 7 nucleotides line up with TRBD2. Germline V gives CDR1 GTSNPN, CDR2 SVGIG (reference sequence). CDR3 size: 14 residues. The V gene end was trimmed by 5 bases and the J gene end by 2 bases; junction bases not matched to a gene: 8. The CDR3 is CAWDLGTIQETQYF. As DNA, the CDR3 is TGTGCCTGGGACTTAGGGACTATACAAGAGACCCAGTACTTC.

This chain links TRBV9 with TRBJ1-2; no clear D gene. V was pared by 2 bases and J by 5 bases, with 13 bases between. The germline CDR1 and CDR2 sequences are SGDLS and YYNGEE. This CDR3 spans 14 amino acids. CDR3 in DNA: TGTGCCAGCAGCGTCCCCGCGAGGCCTTATGGCTACACCTTC. Encoded protein: CASSVPARPYGYTF.

This clone was observed a single time. This chain links TRBV5-6 with TRBJ2-7, with 7 bases matching TRBD1. Germline V gene lookup returns CDR1 SGHDT and CDR2 YYEEEE. V gave up 5 bases and J gave up 3 bases; unmatched junction bases: 8. This CDR3 has 14 amino acids. This CDR3 reads CASRPQGTVYEQYF. The CDR3 DNA is TGTGCCAGCAGACCACAGGGGACAGTCTACGAGCAGTACTTC.

The chain recombines TRBV4-2 with TRBJ1-5, with a possible D match to TRBD1 (6 bases). The germline gives CDR1 LGHNA, CDR2 YNFKEQ. V lost 0 bases to trimming and J lost 11 bases, with 11 bases between them. There are 13 residues in the CDR3. The CDR3 loop reads CASSQDLRQAQHF. The CDR3 nucleotides read TGTGCCAGCAGCCAAGATCTTAGACAGGCCCAGCATTTT.

This chain connects TRBV6-5 to TRBJ2-7, with D uncertain. Germline CDR1 reads MNHEY; CDR2 reads SVGAGI. The CDR3 contains 11 residues. Deletions cut 6 bases from V and 4 bases from J, with 7 bases between. The CDR3 DNA reads TGTGCCAGCAGATCAGTGTACGAGCAGTACTTC. It codes for CASRSVYEQYF.

This chain connects TRBV2 to TRBJ2-3, with 7 bases fitting TRBD2. Germline CDR1 is SNHLY and CDR2 is FYNNEI. There are 16 residues in the CDR3. V lost 3 bases to trimming and J lost 3 bases; unmatched junction nucleotides: 9. The CDR3 DNA reads as TGTGCCAGCAGTGACGGACTAGTTTCGATAACAGATACGCAGTATTTT. Protein sequence: CASSDGLVSITDTQYF.

The chain recombines TRBV27 with TRBJ2-2; weak D call: TRBD1 (6 bases). This CDR3 comprises 16 residues. Germline CDR1 reads MNHEY; CDR2 reads SMNVEV (reference sequence). The V and J ends lost 2 bases and 3 bases respectively, with 13 bases between them. The CDR3 DNA reads TGTGCCAGCAGTTTAGGAGCCGGGACATACACCGGGGAGCTGTTTTTT. Encoded protein: CASSLGAGTYTGELFF.

The chain is built from TRBV9 and TRBJ1-2, with D unresolved. Trimming pared 0 bases from V and 0 bases from J, leaving 9 bases between. This CDR3 has 15 residues. Per the germline V gene, CDR1 is SGDLS and CDR2 is YYNGEE. CDR3 sequence (DNA): TGTGCCAGCAGCGTAGGAGCCGCGACTAACTATGGCTACACCTTC. It yields the protein CASSVGAATNYGYTF.

The gene calls are TRBV5-6 and TRBJ1-3, with D uncertain. Germline V lookup: CDR1 SGHDT, CDR2 YYEEEE. Trimming took off 3 bases at V and 3 bases at J, with 10 bases between the two ends. CDR3 length equals 14 residues. The CDR3 here is CASSSRTYGNTIYF. CDR3 coding DNA: TGTGCCAGCAGCTCCCGGACTTATGGAAACACCATATATTTT.

The genes are TRBV7-2 and TRBJ2-1, with 8 bases aligning to TRBD2. The CDR3 is 14 residues long. Germline V gives CDR1 SGHTA, CDR2 FQGNSA. Unmatched junction bases numbered 8, after V lost 5 bases and J lost 8 bases. The CDR3 here is CASSAGLEDYEQFF. The CDR3 DNA reads TGTGCCAGCAGCGCGGGACTAGAAGACTATGAGCAGTTCTTC.

The chain employs TRBV9 and TRBJ1-2; D gene ambiguous. The V end lost 2 bases, the J end lost 4 bases, and 12 bases lay between the germline ends. The germline gives CDR1 SGDLS, CDR2 YYNGEE. The CDR3 length is 14 residues. The CDR3 DNA follows: TGTGCCAGCAGCGTTTCCGGGGATGTCTATGGCTACACCTTC. Translation gives CASSVSGDVYGYTF.

This sequence joins TRBV2 and TRBJ1-5, with 8 bases aligning to TRBD1. Germline V gene sequence: CDR1 SNHLY, CDR2 FYNNEI. This CDR3 has 15 amino acids. The V segment lost 6 bases and the J segment 7 bases; nucleotides outside the gene matches: 11. Here the CDR3 reads CASSEARDRRQPQHF. The CDR3 region has the DNA TGTGCCAGCAGCGAGGCTAGGGACAGGAGACAGCCCCAGCATTTT.

The chain recombines TRBV6-1 with TRBJ2-6; D might be TRBD2 (5 bases). CDR1 is MNHNS, CDR2 SASEGT, per germline. The V and J ends lost 7 bases and 4 bases respectively, with 11 bases between them. The CDR3 has 14 residues. The CDR3 coding sequence is TGTGCCAGCAATAGCCGGGGAGGGGCCAACGTCCTGACTTTC. This codes for CASNSRGGANVLTF.

In this sample, this clone turned up a few times. The genes are TRBV5-1 and TRBJ1-1; 7 bases map to TRBD1. Losses at the gene ends were 5 bases for V and 7 bases for J; bases not matched to a gene: 17. CDR1 and CDR2 (germline): SGHRS, YFSETQ. The CDR3 consists of 16 residues. The CDR3 sequence: CASRNTQQGIYGEAFF. CDR3 coding DNA: TGCGCCAGCAGGAACACTCAACAGGGGATCTATGGTGAAGCTTTCTTT.

This chain links TRBV30 with TRBJ2-7; TRBD1 agrees at 11 bases. The V gene end was trimmed by 5 bases and the J gene end by 3 bases; junction bases not matched to a gene: 0. In germline, CDR1 is GTSNPN, CDR2 SVGIG (reference sequence). The CDR3 extends over 12 amino acids. The CDR3 DNA reads as TGTGCCTGGGGGACAGGGGGCTACGAGCAGTACTTC. Protein product: CAWGTGGYEQYF.

The genes are TRBV27 and TRBJ2-1; 10 positions agree with TRBD2. From germline, CDR1 is MNHEY and CDR2 SMNVEV (reference sequence). CDR3 length: 18 residues. With 8 bases clipped from V and 0 bases from J, the junction kept 13 bases outside the gene matches. CDR3 nucleotides: TGTGCCAGCGGGTTTCGGACTAGCGGCCCCAGCTCCTACAATGAGCAGTTCTTC. It yields the protein CASGFRTSGPSSYNEQFF.

The rearrangement uses TRBV6-5 and TRBJ2-7, with a possible D match to TRBD1 (6 bases). V lost 4 bases, J lost 6 bases, and 13 bases lay in between. Germline V lookup: CDR1 MNHEY, CDR2 SVGAGI. The length of the CDR3 is 13 residues. The CDR3 reads CASSLLQGSEQYF. In nucleotides, the CDR3 is TGTGCCAGCAGTTTGCTACAGGGAAGCGAGCAGTACTTC.

The V and J genes are TRBV11-2 and TRBJ1-1; D perhaps matches TRBD1 (5 bases). CDR1 is SGHAT, CDR2 FQNNGV, per germline. The CDR3 has 15 amino acids. Trimming took 7 bases from V and 4 from J, leaving 19 bases between them. The CDR3 DNA is TGTGCCAGCATCCTCGGGGGAACCATTATCACTGAAGCTTTCTTT. The encoded protein is CASILGGTIITEAFF. Looking up the rest from reference TRBV11-2 and TRBJ1-1 gives the full variable domain: EAGVAQSPRYKIIEKRQSVAFWCNPISGHATLYWYQQILGQGPKLLIQFQNNGVVDDSQLPKDRFSAERLKGVDSTLKIQPAKLEDSAVYLCASILGGTIITEAFFGQGTRLTVV.

The chain joins TRBV5-1 to TRBJ1-1; no clear D. CDR1 and CDR2 from the germline V gene are SGHRS and YFSETQ. V lost 4 bases and J lost 7, with 11 bases in between. The CDR3 extends over 12 amino acids. The CDR3 here is CASSLSGDEAFF. CDR3 nucleotides: TGCGCCAGCAGCCTTTCAGGTGATGAAGCTTTCTTT.

The chain recombines TRBV27 with TRBJ2-2; no definite D call. Germline-derived CDR1 and CDR2 are MNHEY and SMNVEV (reference sequence). The CDR3 has 11 residues. The ends were cut back, 5 bases at V and 6 bases at J, with 4 bases in the middle. CDR3 bases: TGTGCCAGCAGTCAGTCCGGGGAGCTGTTTTTT. As protein: CASSQSGELFF.

The rearrangement uses TRBV9 and TRBJ1-1, with TRBD1 as a possible D gene (6 bases). The CDR3 is 14 amino acids. In germline, CDR1 is SGDLS, CDR2 YYNGEE. V was shortened by 0 bases and J by 3 bases, with 9 bases between the two germline ends. CDR3 amino acids: CASSVVGAHTEAFF. As DNA, the CDR3 is TGTGCCAGCAGCGTAGTGGGGGCTCACACTGAAGCTTTCTTT.

The V gene is TRBV20-1, the J gene TRBJ1-1; 7 nucleotides match TRBD1. The CDR3 runs to 11 residues. Germline loops: CDR1 DFQATT, CDR2 SNEGSKA (reference sequence). V was pared by 6 bases and J by 6 bases, with 4 bases of the junction left unmatched. DNA of the CDR3: TGCAGTGCCTTAGGGACAGCTGAAGCTTTCTTT. This encodes CSALGTAEAFF.